Below, 29 T cell receptor beta chains from the same sample are listed, as sequenced in a study of T-cell memory formation after mild COVID-19. TCRdb analysed the 5' RACE reads with MiXCR anew, one entry per CDR3 protein. Among more than 120,000 distinct CDR3 sequences listed, roughly 19% were seen once. The specimen sequenced was PBMCs or a T cell subset sorted from them (not recorded which). These receptors came from an adult woman who had mild COVID-19 (a few samples of this study predate the infection). Cell type and time point are not known.

The gene calls are TRBV20-1 and TRBJ1-4; maybe TRBD1 (6 bases). CDR1 is DFQATT, CDR2 SNEGSKA, per germline (reference sequence). V dropped 6 bases and J dropped 7 bases, with 15 bases sitting between them. The CDR3 is 13 residues long. CDR3 residues: CSASRGRGEKLFF. The CDR3 bases are TGCAGTGCGAGCAGGGGAAGAGGTGAAAAACTGTTTTTT.

This clonotype was counted a few times. V usage is TRBV9 and J usage is TRBJ2-1; 7 nucleotides align to TRBD2. Trimming at V came to 3 bases and at J to 0 bases, leaving 6 bases not matched to a gene. The CDR3 has 16 amino acids. Per the germline V gene, CDR1 is SGDLS and CDR2 is YYNGEE. CDR3 nucleotide sequence: TGTGCCAGCAGCGCCCGACTAGCCGTCTCCTACAATGAGCAGTTCTTC. It encodes CASSARLAVSYNEQFF.

This clonotype was counted ten times or more. The chain couples TRBV19 to TRBJ1-1, with TRBD1 identical over 8 bases. The germline V gene has CDR1 LNHDA and CDR2 SQIVND (reference sequence). Losses at the gene ends were 5 bases for V and 1 base for J; bases not matched to a gene: 6. The CDR3 covers 15 residues. CDR3 DNA sequence: TGTGCCAGTAGTGTACGGGACAGGTCGAACACTGAAGCTTTCTTT. Translating it yields CASSVRDRSNTEAFF. Full variable domain (outside the CDR3, taken from reference TRBV19 and TRBJ1-1): DGGITQSPKYLFRKEGQNVTLSCEQNLNHDAMYWYRQDPGQGLRLIYYSQIVNDFQKGDIAEGYSVSREKKESFPLTVTSAQKNPTAFYLCASSVRDRSNTEAFFGQGTRLTVV.

This chain links TRBV11-1 with TRBJ2-7, with 10 bases matching TRBD2. Germline V gene sequence: CDR1 SGHAT, CDR2 FQDESV (reference sequence). After removal of 5 bases from V and 3 bases from J, the junction contained 7 bases not matched to a gene. CDR3 length: 15 amino acids. The CDR3 is CASSPGTSVLYEQYF. For the CDR3, the DNA is TGTGCCAGCAGCCCGGGGACTAGCGTTCTCTACGAGCAGTACTTC.

There are a few counts of this clonotype. The chain has TRBV18 and TRBJ2-3; TRBD2 aligns across 9 bases. V shed 3 bases, J shed 4 bases, and the junction held 5 bases outside the gene matches. The CDR3 is 15 amino acids. CDR1 is KGHSH, CDR2 LQKENI, per germline. The CDR3 reads CASSPVAGVADTQYF. The CDR3 DNA follows: TGTGCCAGCTCACCGGTAGCGGGAGTGGCAGATACGCAGTATTTT.

The V call is TRBV12-3 or TRBV12-4, the J call TRBJ2-7, with 12 positions matching TRBD2. This CDR3 is built from 15 residues. The V segment lost 6 bases and the J segment 2 bases; nucleotides outside the gene matches: 5. CDR3 loop: CASSLTSGGTYEQYF. Here the CDR3 DNA reads TGTGCCAGCAGCCTGACTAGCGGGGGTACCTACGAGCAGTACTTC.

There are a few counts of this clonotype. The chain recombines TRBV2 with TRBJ2-3, with D perhaps TRBD1 (5 bases). V lost 3 bases and J lost 5, with 12 bases in between. Germline lookup yields CDR1 SNHLY and CDR2 FYNNEI. This CDR3 has 14 residues. Here the CDR3 reads CASSEFLGLDTQYF. The CDR3 coding sequence is TGTGCCAGCAGTGAGTTCCTGGGGCTAGATACGCAGTATTTT. The whole variable domain, filled in from reference TRBV2 and TRBJ2-3, reads EPEVTQTPSHQVTQMGQEVILRCVPISNHLYFYWYRQILGQKVEFLVSFYNNEISEKSEIFDDQFSVERPDGSNFTLKIRSTKLEDSAMYFCASSEFLGLDTQYFGPGTRLTVL.

This clonotype was counted a few times. V and J are TRBV5-6 and TRBJ2-7, with D maybe TRBD1 (6 bases). The V end lost 6 bases, the J end lost 6 bases, and 19 bases lay between the germline ends. The CDR3 sequence is 14 residues long. Germline CDR1 is SGHDT and CDR2 is YYEEEE. CDR3: CASNRDIQPFEQYF. The DNA for the CDR3 is TGTGCCAGCAACAGGGACATACAGCCTTTCGAGCAGTACTTC.

The chain combines TRBV12-3 or TRBV12-4 with TRBJ1-4; D gene unclear. V was clipped by 6 bases and J by 0 bases, with 8 bases between them. The CDR3 runs 14 residues. The CDR3 DNA is TGTGCCAGCAGGCCGGGAGCAACTAATGAAAAACTGTTTTTT. Protein product: CASRPGATNEKLFF.

This clonotype has a handful of counts. The chain couples TRBV12-3 or TRBV12-4 to TRBJ1-5, with D uncertain. The CDR3 is 13 amino acids. Trimming took off 3 bases at V and 7 bases at J, with 10 bases between the two ends. In DNA form, the CDR3 reads TGTGCCAGCAGTTTCTCCGGGTTGCAGCCCCAGCATTTT. It specifies CASSFSGLQPQHF.

This clonotype appeared a few times. In DNA form, the CDR3 reads TGTGCCAGCAGTTACCAACCGGGGACTAGCGGGAGGACAGATACGCAGTATTTT. This sequence encodes CASSYQPGTSGRTDTQYF. The chain joins TRBV6-5 to TRBJ2-3; 15 bases line up with TRBD2. CDR1 MNHEY and CDR2 SVGAGI come from the germline V gene. The CDR3 is made up of 18 amino acids. The V and J ends lost 2 bases and 3 bases, in that order; junction bases with no gene match: 6.

V and J are TRBV11-2 and TRBJ1-1; D call uncertain. The germline V gene encodes CDR1 SGHAT and CDR2 FQNNGV. This CDR3 is 11 amino acids long. The V gene lost 5 bases and the J gene lost 5 bases, with 6 bases spanning the gap. The CDR3 sequence: CASSRRTEAFF. CDR3 coding DNA: TGTGCCAGCAGCCGGAGGACTGAAGCTTTCTTT.

There are a few counts of this clonotype. The rearrangement uses TRBV24-1 and TRBJ2-1; 9 bases are shared with TRBD2. Germline assignment: CDR1 KGHDR and CDR2 SFDVKD. V shed 1 base, J shed 15 bases, and the junction held 6 bases outside the gene matches. This CDR3 region has 13 residues. The CDR3 loop is CATSDFQRGAPFF. The CDR3 coding sequence is TGTGCCACCAGTGATTTCCAGCGGGGGGCCCCGTTCTTC.

The J gene is TRBJ2-3, the V gene TRBV5-1, with TRBD2 identical over 8 bases. Trimming took 4 bases from V and 4 from J; bases not matched to a gene: 5. Germline V lookup: CDR1 SGHRS, CDR2 YFSETQ. The CDR3 extends over 14 amino acids. The CDR3 region is CASSLGLAADTQYF. The CDR3 DNA sequence: TGCGCCAGCAGCCTCGGACTAGCCGCAGATACGCAGTATTTT.

The chain joins TRBV9 to TRBJ2-2; TRBD2 matches 9 bases. This CDR3 region has 15 residues. Germline CDR1 and CDR2: SGDLS and YYNGEE. V lost 0 bases to trimming and J lost 5 bases; unmatched junction nucleotides: 2. The CDR3 loop reads CASSVDTSGTGELFF. The CDR3, as DNA: TGTGCCAGCAGCGTAGACACTAGCGGGACCGGGGAGCTGTTTTTT.

This clonotype was seen only a few times. The chain links TRBV6-1 to TRBJ1-1; 9 nucleotides agree with TRBD1. This CDR3 comprises 17 residues. Germline CDR1 is MNHNS and CDR2 is SASEGT. Trimming at V came to 2 bases and at J to 3 bases, leaving 10 bases not matched to a gene. The CDR3 loop is CASSEFTGGARDTEAFF. The CDR3 region has the DNA TGTGCCAGCAGTGAATTTACAGGGGGCGCAAGGGACACTGAAGCTTTCTTT.

The sample holds a few counts of this clonotype. The genes are TRBV11-1 and TRBJ2-2; tentative D call: TRBD1 (6 bases). The CDR3 is 14 residues long. From germline, CDR1 is SGHAT and CDR2 FQDESV (reference sequence). V gave up 5 bases and J gave up 5 bases, with 12 bases separating them. This CDR3 is CASSPWGQTGELFF. In DNA, the CDR3 is TGTGCCAGCAGCCCTTGGGGACAAACCGGGGAGCTGTTTTTT.

The genes are TRBV7-9 and TRBJ1-3, with D hard to call. Trimming removed 7 bases from V and 0 bases from J, with 16 bases in between. This CDR3 contains 16 residues. Germline V CDR1 and CDR2: SEHNR, FQNEAQ (reference sequence). The CDR3 region is CASTRYQALSGNTIYF. For the CDR3, the DNA is TGTGCCAGCACCCGGTACCAGGCACTCTCTGGAAACACCATATATTTT.

The J gene is TRBJ2-1, the V gene TRBV29-1, with 7 bases aligning to TRBD1. Per germline, CDR1 SQVTM and CDR2 ANQGSEA. The ends lost 6 bases at V and 2 bases at J; junction bases unmatched: 13. The CDR3 runs 16 residues. The CDR3 sequence is CSVFLQGSGAYNEQFF. CDR3 DNA sequence: TGCAGCGTCTTCTTACAGGGGAGTGGGGCCTACAATGAGCAGTTCTTC.

This clonotype was counted between two and nine times. The chain uses TRBV4-1 and TRBJ2-1; unclear D gene. V gave up 1 base and J gave up 5 bases, with 9 bases separating them. Germline CDR1 reads MGHRA; CDR2 reads YSYEKL. The CDR3 has 14 amino acids. CDR3 in DNA: TGCGCCAGCAGCCAAGCCCCACGACACAATGAGCAGTTCTTC. This gives the protein CASSQAPRHNEQFF.

The chain employs TRBV12-3 or TRBV12-4 and TRBJ1-2, with a possible D match to TRBD1 (5 bases). V was clipped by 7 bases and J by 8 bases, with 14 bases between them. This CDR3 spans 12 amino acids. The CDR3 is CASTTGGYGYTF. CDR3 nucleotide sequence: TGTGCCAGCACAACTGGGGGGTACGGCTACACCTTC.

This clonotype was observed at least ten times. The chain carries TRBV7-9 and TRBJ2-7; D gene uncertain. V was clipped by 2 bases and J by 3 bases, with 2 bases between them. Per germline, CDR1 SEHNR and CDR2 FQNEAQ (reference sequence). The CDR3 spans 11 residues. CDR3 DNA: TGTGCCAGCAGCTTACTCTACGAGCAGTACTTC. Amino acids: CASSLLYEQYF. The full variable domain, completed using reference TRBV7-9 and TRBJ2-7, is DTGVSQNPRHKITKRGQNVTFRCDPISEHNRLYWYRQTLGQGPEFLTYFQNEAQLEKSRLLSDRFSAERPKGSFSTLEIQRTEQGDSAMYLCASSLLYEQYFGPGTRLTVT.

This clonotype occurred a few times. The CDR3 nucleotides read TGTGCCAGCAGCTTATCCGGGACTAGCGGGGGGGCGAAGACCCAGTACTTC. Translating it yields CASSLSGTSGGAKTQYF. The chain couples TRBV7-2 to TRBJ2-5; 16 positions agree with TRBD2. The CDR3 spans 17 residues. CDR1 and CDR2 (germline): SGHTA, FQGNSA. V shed 2 bases, J shed 6 bases, and the junction held 6 bases outside the gene matches. Together with reference TRBV7-2 and TRBJ2-5, the CDR3 gives the full variable domain: GAGVSQSPSNKVTEKGKDVELRCDPISGHTALYWYRQSLGQGLEFLIYFQGNSAPDKSGLPSDRFSAERTGGSVSTLTIQRTQQEDSAVYLCASSLSGTSGGAKTQYFGPGTRLLVL.

The rearrangement joins TRBV20-1 to TRBJ2-3; TRBD2 might be the D (5 bases). The germline CDR1 and CDR2 sequences are DFQATT and SNEGSKA (reference sequence). This CDR3 comprises 14 residues. V was pared by 6 bases and J by 4 bases, with 17 bases between. The CDR3 is CSAARRAGADTQYF. The CDR3 DNA reads TGCAGTGCCGCTAGGCGGGCTGGGGCAGATACGCAGTATTTT.

This clonotype was seen only a few times. The gene calls are TRBV12-3 or TRBV12-4 and TRBJ2-2; 7 nucleotides align to TRBD2. The CDR3 loop spans 14 amino acids. The V gene end was trimmed by 8 bases and the J gene end by 3 bases; junction bases not matched to a gene: 6. The CDR3 nucleotides are TGTGCCAGCGAGCCTAGCGGCTACACCGGGGAGCTGTTTTTT. It yields the protein CASEPSGYTGELFF.

The chain carries TRBV27 and TRBJ2-7; D is unresolved. The CDR3 is 17 amino acids. CDR1 and CDR2 (germline): MNHEY, SMNVEV (reference sequence). The V and J ends lost 6 bases and 2 bases respectively, with 23 bases between them. The CDR3 here is CASRPSFGRSNPYEQYF. The CDR3 DNA is TGTGCCAGCAGGCCGAGCTTCGGACGGTCGAACCCCTACGAGCAGTACTTC.

V and J are TRBV20-1 and TRBJ1-5, with TRBD1 identical over 7 bases. Germline V gene sequence: CDR1 DFQATT, CDR2 SNEGSKA (reference sequence). The junction had 5 bases not matched to a gene; V was cut back by 3 bases and J by 0 bases. The CDR3 sequence is 15 residues long. CDR3 sequence: CSASVGGLSNQPQHF. The CDR3 coding sequence is TGCAGTGCTAGTGTAGGGGGCCTTAGCAATCAGCCCCAGCATTTT.

This chain uses TRBV28 with TRBJ1-5; 7 bases are shared with TRBD1. After removal of 6 bases from V and 1 base from J, the junction contained 3 bases not matched to a gene. Germline assignment: CDR1 MDHEN and CDR2 SYDVKM. The CDR3 spans 14 residues. The CDR3 coding sequence is TGTGCCAGCAGACAGACAGGGAGCAATCAGCCCCAGCATTTT. It codes for CASRQTGSNQPQHF.

There are a few counts of this clonotype. The chain is built from TRBV7-3 and TRBJ2-3; a weak D match, TRBD2 (7 bases). V was cut by 8 bases and J by 5 bases, with 14 bases left in between. Germline V CDR1 and CDR2: SGHTA, FQGTGA. There are 13 residues in the CDR3. Here the CDR3 DNA reads TGTGCCAGCGGTGCGGGGGCTATAGATACGCAGTATTTT. Amino acids: CASGAGAIDTQYF.